In this sample, the clone carrying this T cell receptor (beta chain) turned up a few times. The antigen is not known. The data originate from a study of T cells in Graves' hyperthyroidism and ophthalmopathy. V was trimmed by 5 bases and J by 5 bases, leaving 15 bases between them. Germline V gene lookup returns CDR1 DFQATT and CDR2 SNEGSKA (reference sequence). The CDR3 length is 14 residues. RNA transcripts provided the source from which TCR beta CDR3 regions were amplified. When the TCR CDR3 underwent first-round RT-PCR, the HTBI primer set was used. MiXCR, applied by TCRdb to the multiplex PCR reads, yields one record per CDR3 protein. The sample yields roughly 710,000 distinct CDR3 sequences, 30% to 40% seen once. General study points: Blood samples included most of the expanded thyroid clonotypes exceeding 0.001.

The TCR was taken from a woman aged 40 to 50 with Graves' hyperthyroidism. V gene TRBV20-1 combines with J gene TRBJ2-2; weak D call: TRBD2 (7 bases). Material for sequencing was blood. The DNA of the CDR3 is TGCAGTGCTCGCAAGGAGGGGGGGACCGGGGAGCTGTTTTTT. Protein: CSARKEGGTGELFF.